Listed here are 31 T cell receptor beta chains from one sample, sequenced in a study of post-analysis software for immune sequencing data. Findings and limits, study-wide: Compared with controls, patients had more of 4 to 6 TRBV segments, including TRBV5-6, TRBV5-1 and TRBV20-1.

Which antigens these TCRs recognize remains unknown. cDNA libraries for TCR beta contained unique molecular identifiers. MiXCR, run by TCRdb on the PCR reads, gives a single entry per CDR3 protein. The table records about 500,000 distinct CDR3 sequences, around 40% of them present only once. The sequenced sample was blood. These receptors came from a girl between 5 and 17 years old with multiple sclerosis.

J is TRBJ2-1 and V is TRBV7-9, with 7 bases matching TRBD1. Germline CDR1 and CDR2: SEHNR and FQNEAQ (reference sequence). The J segment lost 2 bases and the V segment lost 5 bases, leaving 6 bases of the junction unmatched. The CDR3 is made up of 15 amino acids. The CDR3 bases are TGTGCCAGCAGCGGGGGACAGCGGACCTACAATGAGCAGTTCTTC. Encoded protein: CASSGGQRTYNEQFF.

CDR3 nucleotide sequence: TGTGCCAGCAGTTTACGAGGGGAACGGGGCAGGCAGTACTTC. Amino acids: CASSLRGERGRQYF. J is TRBJ2-5 and V is TRBV27; the D gene could be TRBD1 or TRBD2 (5 bases each). V was clipped by 2 bases and J by 11 bases, with 18 bases between them. The CDR3 is 14 amino acids. Germline V CDR1 and CDR2: MNHEY, SMNVEV (reference sequence).

V and J are TRBV29-1 and TRBJ2-7, with TRBD1 identical over 8 bases. This CDR3 comprises 12 residues. Per germline, CDR1 SQVTM and CDR2 ANQGSEA. Trimming at V came to 7 bases and at J to 3 bases, leaving 5 bases not matched to a gene. The CDR3 DNA follows: TGCAGCGCCTTAACAGGGGGCTACGAGCAGTACTTC. It codes for CSALTGGYEQYF.

This chain joins TRBV6-6 and TRBJ2-5; D ambiguous. V was pared by 7 bases and J by 5 bases, with 17 bases between. The CDR3 consists of 14 residues. CDR1 and CDR2 from the germline V gene are MNHNY and SVGAGI (reference sequence). CDR3: CASTPTEKSETQYF. Here the CDR3 DNA reads TGTGCCAGCACCCCGACGGAAAAATCGGAGACCCAGTACTTC.

The sample holds a few counts of this clonotype. The CDR3 region is CASSPRGLADYLQFF. CDR3 sequence (DNA): TGTGCCAGCAGCCCACGGGGACTAGCGGACTACCTGCAGTTCTTC. The V and J genes are TRBV11-2 and TRBJ2-1; 11 bases are a match to TRBD2. This CDR3 contains 15 residues. The germline V gene has CDR1 SGHAT and CDR2 FQNNGV. V shed 5 bases, J shed 12 bases, and the junction held 12 bases outside the gene matches.

The chain recombines TRBV28 with TRBJ2-3; no reliable D call. CDR1 is MDHEN and CDR2 is SYDVKM in the germline V gene. V lost 2 bases to trimming and J lost 2 bases, with 8 bases between them. This CDR3 region has 14 residues. This CDR3 is CASSLPTNTDTQYF. As DNA, the CDR3 is TGTGCCAGCAGTTTACCTACTAACACAGATACGCAGTATTTT.

The chain joins TRBV6-6 to TRBJ2-5; TRBD1 might be the D (5 bases). The CDR3 sequence is 13 residues long. The V end was cut by 2 bases, the J end by 1 base, with 5 bases between. From germline, CDR1 is MNHNY and CDR2 SVGAGI (reference sequence). CDR3 region: CASSYGAQETQYF. The CDR3 nucleotides read TGTGCCAGCAGTTACGGGGCCCAAGAGACCCAGTACTTC.

The chain joins TRBV6-5 to TRBJ2-1; TRBD2 aligns across 11 bases. The J call is in doubt because the DNA end fits TRBJ2-7 better. CDR3 size: 16 residues. The germline gives CDR1 MNHEY, CDR2 SVGAGI. The chain's CDR3 is CASSTSGSGTYNEQYF. Written as DNA, the CDR3 is TGTGCCAGCAGTACTAGCGGGAGTGGGACCTACAATGAGCAGTACTTC.

The rearrangement uses TRBV7-2 and TRBJ1-1; tentative D call: TRBD1 (5 bases). The CDR3 is made up of 17 amino acids. Trimming took off 4 bases at V and 3 bases at J, with 21 bases between the two ends. The germline V gene encodes CDR1 SGHTA and CDR2 FQGNSA. CDR3 protein: CASSSPLWGTKDTEAFF. Written as DNA, the CDR3 is TGTGCCAGCAGCTCGCCCCTCTGGGGGACGAAAGACACTGAAGCTTTCTTT.

This clonotype turned up a few times. The gene calls are TRBV7-2 and TRBJ2-3; 8 bases match TRBD2. The germline CDR1 and CDR2 sequences are SGHTA and FQGNSA. This CDR3 has 18 residues. V was clipped by 3 bases and J by 3 bases; unmatched bases: 14. DNA of the CDR3: TGTGCCAGCAGCTTGAGTTCCAGCGGGAGTAAGGAGACAGATACGCAGTATTTT. It is translated as CASSLSSSGSKETDTQYF.

This clonotype appeared a few times. The chain combines TRBV10-3 with TRBJ2-5, with 12 bases aligning to TRBD2. V was pared by 10 bases and J by 5 bases, with 8 bases of the junction left unmatched. The germline V gene encodes CDR1 ENHRY and CDR2 SYGVKD. This CDR3 comprises 14 residues. The CDR3, as DNA: TGTGCCACCCGACTAGCGGGAGTGGGGGAGACCCAGTACTTC. It encodes CATRLAGVGETQYF.

The V and J genes are TRBV12-3 or TRBV12-4 and TRBJ2-1; D is unresolved. The CDR3 consists of 15 residues. V lost 0 bases and J 4 bases, leaving 10 bases between the germline ends. This CDR3 is CASSLARVRYNEQFF. The DNA for the CDR3 is TGTGCCAGCAGTTTAGCCCGGGTCAGGTACAATGAGCAGTTCTTC.

The chain joins TRBV23-1 to TRBJ2-4; D not certain. The assigned J gene may be wrong: the sequence end matches TRBJ2-7 better. TRBV23-1 is given ORF status, its function remaining uncertain. This CDR3 has 13 residues. CDR3 nucleotides: TGCGCCAGCAGTCAATCGCGGTTTGACGAGCAGTACTTC. This codes for CASSQSRFDEQYF.

The rearrangement joins TRBV27 to TRBJ1-1; possible D gene TRBD1, 6 bases. Germline V lookup: CDR1 MNHEY, CDR2 SMNVEV (reference sequence). Trimming shortened V by 5 bases and J by 0 bases, and 10 bases separated the two germline ends. The CDR3 is made up of 14 amino acids. CDR3 DNA sequence: TGTGCCAGCAGTAGGACAGTCATGAACACTGAAGCTTTCTTT. Residues: CASSRTVMNTEAFF.

J is TRBJ2-5 and V is TRBV24-1; D unclear. Germline-derived CDR1 and CDR2 are KGHDR and SFDVKD. Trimming cost V 1 base and J 5 bases, with 4 bases left between them. The CDR3 loop spans 12 amino acids. The CDR3: CATSDFGETQYF. The CDR3 DNA follows: TGTGCCACCAGTGATTTTGGGGAGACCCAGTACTTC.

The J gene is TRBJ2-5, the V gene TRBV24-1; no clear D. CDR3 length equals 13 residues. Trimming cost V 9 bases and J 0 bases, with 10 bases left between them. Germline V gene data show CDR1 as KGHDR and CDR2 as SFDVKD. CDR3 residues: CATSNGYQETQYF. In DNA, the CDR3 is TGTGCCACCTCGAACGGGTACCAAGAGACCCAGTACTTC.

The chain is built from TRBV21-1 and TRBJ2-3. TRBV21-1 is reported as a pseudogene. The length of the CDR3 is 16 residues. The CDR3 bases are TGTGCCAGCAGCCTTGCGCGGCAGACCTCGAGAGATACGCAGTATTTT. Amino acid sequence: CASSLARQTSRDTQYF.

This rearrangement joins TRBV6-6 to TRBJ1-5; D gene unclear. The CDR3 sequence is 16 residues long. Germline assignment: CDR1 MNHNY and CDR2 SVGAGI (reference sequence). The V end lost 6 bases, the J end lost 5 bases, and 20 bases lay between the germline ends. The CDR3 nucleotides are TGTGCCAGCAGCCCTTTAAGGCCGCTCCCTGATCAGCCCCAGCATTTT. Amino acids: CASSPLRPLPDQPQHF.

The chain is built from TRBV29-1 and TRBJ2-1; 10 nucleotides line up with TRBD2. This CDR3 is 14 amino acids long. The germline V gene encodes CDR1 SQVTM and CDR2 ANQGSEA. The J segment lost 1 base and the V segment lost 6 bases, leaving 3 bases of the junction unmatched. The CDR3 region is CSVLAGGSYNEQFF. The CDR3 DNA sequence: TGCAGCGTCTTAGCGGGAGGTTCCTACAATGAGCAGTTCTTC.

Regarding this clonotype: The junction shows a germline mismatch at one end, possibly a read error. This chain uses TRBV5-6 with TRBJ2-1, with TRBD2 matching 11 bases. The CDR3 is 15 amino acids. From germline, CDR1 is SGHDT and CDR2 YYEEEE. CDR3 bases: TGTGCCAGCAACTTGGGGGGACTAGCGGACTATGAGCAGTTCTTC. Translated: CASNLGGLADYEQFF. The variable domain in full, with the rest retrieved from reference TRBV5-6 and TRBJ2-1, is DAGVTQSPTHLIKTRGQQVTLRCSPKSGHDTVSWYQQALGQGPQFIFQYYEEEERQRGNFPDRFSGHQFPNYSSELNVNALLLGDSALYLCASNLGGLADYEQFFGPGTRLTVL.

This chain uses TRBV6-2 or TRBV6-3 with TRBJ2-3, with 13 bases fitting TRBD2. V was clipped by 6 bases and J by 4 bases; unmatched bases: 4. Germline V gives CDR1 MNHEY, CDR2 SVGEGT. There are 15 residues in the CDR3. CDR3 nucleotides: TGTGCCAGCAGGGGGACTAGCGGGATCCCAGATACGCAGTATTTT. Protein sequence: CASRGTSGIPDTQYF.

This chain connects TRBV4-3 to TRBJ2-3; no clear D. Trimming pared 1 base from V and 0 bases from J, leaving 5 bases between. Per the germline V gene, CDR1 is LGHNA and CDR2 is YSLEER. This CDR3 has 14 residues. The CDR3 bases are TGCGCCAGCAGCCAAGTCCCTAGCACAGATACGCAGTATTTT. The encoded protein is CASSQVPSTDTQYF.

In this sample, this clonotype turned up a few times. The chain recombines TRBV20-1 with TRBJ2-3; 8 nucleotides agree with TRBD1. J was trimmed by 6 bases and V by 3 bases; bases with no gene match: 8. The CDR3 covers 14 residues. Germline CDR1 reads DFQATT; CDR2 reads SNEGSKA (reference sequence). CDR3 loop: CSASSRGRLDTQYF. The CDR3 DNA follows: TGCAGTGCTAGCTCCAGGGGGCGGTTGGATACGCAGTATTTT.

This clonotype was counted a few times. This rearrangement joins TRBV7-8 to TRBJ2-3; no clear D gene. The CDR3 has 14 amino acids. Per the germline V gene, CDR1 is SGHVS and CDR2 is FQNEAQ. Trimming took off 1 base at V and 0 bases at J, with 5 bases between the two ends. The CDR3 here is CASSLGFSTDTQYF. The DNA of the CDR3 is TGTGCCAGCAGCTTAGGGTTTAGCACAGATACGCAGTATTTT.

With regard to this clonotype: At one of its ends the junction is not consistent with the germline gene, which may arise from a read error. The chain employs TRBV24-1 and TRBJ2-1; the match to TRBD2 covers 10 bases. The length of the CDR3 is 16 residues. Germline V lookup: CDR1 KGHDR, CDR2 SFDVKD. For the CDR3, the DNA is TGTGCCACCAGTGATTTGCCTAGCGGGAGCATCAATGAGCGGTTCTTC. As protein: CATSDLPSGSINERFF.

This chain connects TRBV6-5 to TRBJ1-5; tentative D call: TRBD1 (6 bases). The V gene's germline CDR1 is MNHEY and CDR2 SVGAGI. V was trimmed by 9 bases and J by 3 bases, leaving 9 bases between them. CDR3 length: 12 amino acids. The CDR3 loop is CASRTVNQPQHF. The CDR3 DNA is TGTGCCAGTAGGACAGTCAATCAGCCCCAGCATTTT.

This clonotype was detected only a few times. V is TRBV3-1 and J is TRBJ2-7, with 7 nucleotides matching TRBD2. The V gene's germline CDR1 is LGHDT and CDR2 YNNKEL (reference sequence). V lost 6 bases and J lost 0; bases outside the gene matches: 14. This CDR3 contains 17 residues. The CDR3 here is CASSQQPWASGSYEQYF. The DNA of the CDR3 is TGTGCCAGCAGTCAACAACCCTGGGCTAGCGGCTCCTACGAGCAGTACTTC.

The J gene is TRBJ2-4, the V gene TRBV18, with 8 bases identical to TRBD2. The J call could be wrong; TRBJ2-7 is a better fit for the DNA end. This CDR3 comprises 17 residues. CDR1 is KGHSH and CDR2 is LQKENI in the germline V gene. The CDR3 protein is CASSPSGGGMSSYEQYF. DNA for the CDR3: TGTGCCAGCTCACCATCCGGGGGGGGAATGAGCTCCTACGAGCAGTACTTC.

The chain recombines TRBV5-6 with TRBJ2-7, with TRBD1 matching over 7 bases. The CDR3 runs to 12 residues. V lost 5 bases, J lost 3 bases, and 2 bases stayed unmatched. The germline gives CDR1 SGHDT, CDR2 YYEEEE. The chain's CDR3 is CASRRQGYEQYF. CDR3 DNA sequence: TGTGCCAGCAGGAGACAGGGCTACGAGCAGTACTTC. Together with reference TRBV5-6 and TRBJ2-7, the CDR3 gives the full variable domain: DAGVTQSPTHLIKTRGQQVTLRCSPKSGHDTVSWYQQALGQGPQFIFQYYEEEERQRGNFPDRFSGHQFPNYSSELNVNALLLGDSALYLCASRRQGYEQYFGPGTRLTVT.

This clonotype showed up just a few times. The chain joins TRBV6-5 to TRBJ2-7, with TRBD1 matching over 9 bases. This CDR3 comprises 14 residues. Germline assignment: CDR1 MNHEY and CDR2 SVGAGI. Germline trimming cut 6 bases from V and 1 base from J; bases unmatched to any gene: 4. The CDR3: CASRAGTGSYEQYF. CDR3 nucleotides: TGTGCCAGCAGGGCCGGGACAGGGTCCTACGAGCAGTACTTC.

This chain uses TRBV29-1 with TRBJ1-4; D call uncertain. V dropped 6 bases and J dropped 0 bases, with 11 bases sitting between them. The CDR3 is made up of 14 amino acids. The germline gives CDR1 SQVTM, CDR2 ANQGSEA. This CDR3 is CSVLTPATNEKLFF. CDR3 sequence (DNA): TGCAGCGTACTTACCCCGGCAACTAATGAAAAACTGTTTTTT.